This T cell receptor beta chain derives from a study of blood T cell repertoires in COVID-19. The CDR3 is made up of 16 amino acids. V trimming: 1 base; J trimming: 5 bases; junction bases outside the gene matches: 7. CDR1 and CDR2 from the germline V gene are LNHDA and SQIVND (reference sequence). The study recruited people aged roughly 18 to 100 years across more than 20 US areas. The study assigned cohorts using participant-reported clinical history. Assay used: immunoSEQ multiplex PCR; TCRdb lists only in-frame clones, some missing. The data hold 200,000 or so clones, with 80% to 90% observed a single time.

The rearrangement joins TRBV19 to TRBJ1-5, with 8 bases that match TRBD1. This receptor was identified in a woman aged 18-29 years in a cohort exposed to, infected with or recovered from COVID-19 (not recorded which). The sequenced sample consisted of PBMCs or T cells enriched from blood (not recorded which). The CDR3 sequence is CASSIVRQGAYQPQHF. DNA for the CDR3: TGTGCCAGTAGTATAGTTCGGCAGGGGGCCTATCAGCCCCAGCATTTT.